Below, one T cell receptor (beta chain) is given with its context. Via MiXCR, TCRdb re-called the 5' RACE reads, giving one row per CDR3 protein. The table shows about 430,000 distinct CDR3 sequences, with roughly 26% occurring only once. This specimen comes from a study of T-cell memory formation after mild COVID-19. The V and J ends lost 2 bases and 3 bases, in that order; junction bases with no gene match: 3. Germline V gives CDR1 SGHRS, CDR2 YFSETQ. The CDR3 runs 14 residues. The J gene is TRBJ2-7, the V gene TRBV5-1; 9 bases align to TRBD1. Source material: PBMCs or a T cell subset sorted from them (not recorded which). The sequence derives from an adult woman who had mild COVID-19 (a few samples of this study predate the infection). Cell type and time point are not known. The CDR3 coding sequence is TGCGCCAGCAGCTTCCGGGACAGGGACTACGAGCAGTACTTC. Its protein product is CASSFRDRDYEQYF.